Presented here are 18 T cell receptor beta chains from one specimen sequenced in a study of monozygotic twins with inflammatory bowel disease (dated 2019 in TCRdb). The library relied on 5' RACE. The instrument given in TCRdb is Illumina HiSeq 2500. Each CDR3 protein sequence appears as one entry after TCRdb reprocessed the reads, and no DNA is included. The record for this sample contains 150,000 to 200,000 distinct CDR3 sequences. The ten largest clones add up to around 2.8% of the sample. Specimen: blood. The receptors here all came from a human donor with ulcerative colitis or Crohn's disease, or a healthy co-twin of an affected twin (not recorded which).

V gene TRBV5-1 combines with J gene TRBJ1-3. The CDR3 is 18 residues long. The V gene's germline CDR1 is SGHRS and CDR2 YFSETQ. The CDR3 spells CASSLAVRSTTSGNTIYF.

This chain uses TRBV4-1 with TRBJ2-1; the TCRdb D gene call, TRBD1, has no DNA to confirm it. The CDR3 loop spans 12 amino acids. Germline V gene data show CDR1 as MGHRA and CDR2 as YSYEKL. CDR3 protein: CASSHLFWPPLF.

The rearrangement links TRBV29-1 to TRBJ2-7; there is no DNA to check the TCRdb D call of TRBD1. CDR1 is SQVTM and CDR2 is ANQGSEA in the germline V gene. The CDR3 extends over 15 amino acids. The CDR3 is CSAQSMGQSTREQYF.

Measured by frequency, this clonotype is medium-sized. The gene calls are TRBV23-1 and TRBJ2-4; TCRdb reports TRBD1, a call that lacks DNA to check it against. TRBV23-1 counts as an open reading frame of uncertain function. The CDR3 covers 16 residues. CDR3 protein: CASGPCRGKGKNIQYF.

The chain is built from TRBV5-6 and TRBJ2-1; checking the TCRdb D call of TRBD2 is not possible without DNA. Germline CDR1 and CDR2: SGHDT and YYEEEE. The CDR3 spans 13 residues. The CDR3 spells CASSLELTREQFF.

The rearrangement uses TRBV3-1 and TRBJ2-7; TCRdb lists TRBD2, though no DNA is available to test this call. The CDR3 runs 16 residues. The germline V gene has CDR1 LGHDT and CDR2 YNNKEL (reference sequence). The CDR3 sequence: CASSQDAGAHIYEQYF.

This rearrangement joins TRBV19 to TRBJ2-3; the TRBD2 assignment by TCRdb is unverifiable without DNA. The CDR3 is 15 amino acids. Germline V lookup: CDR1 LNHDA, CDR2 SQIVND (reference sequence). The CDR3 is CASSVTSGSTDTQYF.

This chain joins TRBV7-2 and TRBJ1-2; the TRBD1 assignment by TCRdb is unverifiable without DNA. CDR3 length equals 15 residues. CDR1 is SGHTA and CDR2 is FQGNSA in the germline V gene. The CDR3 sequence: CASSLGVATNYGYTF.

The CDR3 reads CASSLKNGPYNEQFF. The chain carries TRBV7-9 and TRBJ2-1. This CDR3 is 15 amino acids long. Germline V gene sequence: CDR1 SEHNR, CDR2 FQNEAQ (reference sequence).

The chain combines TRBV6-1 with TRBJ2-1; TCRdb names TRBD1, which stays unverified in the absence of DNA. The CDR3 is 14 residues long. Germline lookup yields CDR1 MNHNS and CDR2 SASEGT. CDR3 protein: CASSKGTEYNEQFF.

The chain links TRBV5-1 to TRBJ2-1; TCRdb lists TRBD2, though no DNA is available to test this call. The V gene's germline CDR1 is SGHRS and CDR2 YFSETQ. This CDR3 is 15 amino acids long. CDR3 loop: CASSLEARFHNEQFF.

The V gene is TRBV5-6, the J gene TRBJ2-7; TCRdb picks TRBD2, but there is no DNA to check that call. Germline CDR1 is SGHDT and CDR2 is YYEEEE. The CDR3 has 14 residues. The CDR3 region is CASSLWQRDYEQYF.

The J gene is TRBJ1-2, the V gene TRBV5-1; the D call of TRBD1 rests on TCRdb alone, since no DNA is present to check it. CDR3 length: 15 residues. Germline V gene lookup returns CDR1 SGHRS and CDR2 YFSETQ. CDR3 protein: CASSLEIAGDHGYTF.

V usage is TRBV12-3 or TRBV12-4 and J usage is TRBJ1-5. The CDR3 contains 12 residues. Here the CDR3 reads CASRISNQPQHF.

This rearrangement joins TRBV9 to TRBJ2-7; the D call from TCRdb, TRBD1, cannot be confirmed without DNA. This CDR3 comprises 14 residues. CDR1 SGDLS and CDR2 YYNGEE come from the germline V gene. CDR3 residues: CASSSSGTPYEQYF.

The chain has TRBV5-6 and TRBJ1-4; TCRdb's assignment of TRBD1 cannot be checked, as there is no DNA. CDR1 is SGHDT, CDR2 YYEEEE, per germline. CDR3 length equals 13 residues. CDR3 loop: CASSPGQFEKLFF.

CDR3 sequence: CASSPLGGFGEQYF. The chain has TRBV7-9 and TRBJ2-7; TCRdb lists TRBD1, though no DNA is available to test this call. This CDR3 has 14 amino acids. Germline V lookup: CDR1 SEHNR, CDR2 FQNEAQ (reference sequence).

The chain uses TRBV30 and TRBJ1-1; as DNA is missing, the TRBD1 call by TCRdb cannot be tested. The CDR3 consists of 14 residues. Per germline, CDR1 GTSNPN and CDR2 SVGIG (reference sequence). The CDR3 spells CAWSEDSRNTEAFF.